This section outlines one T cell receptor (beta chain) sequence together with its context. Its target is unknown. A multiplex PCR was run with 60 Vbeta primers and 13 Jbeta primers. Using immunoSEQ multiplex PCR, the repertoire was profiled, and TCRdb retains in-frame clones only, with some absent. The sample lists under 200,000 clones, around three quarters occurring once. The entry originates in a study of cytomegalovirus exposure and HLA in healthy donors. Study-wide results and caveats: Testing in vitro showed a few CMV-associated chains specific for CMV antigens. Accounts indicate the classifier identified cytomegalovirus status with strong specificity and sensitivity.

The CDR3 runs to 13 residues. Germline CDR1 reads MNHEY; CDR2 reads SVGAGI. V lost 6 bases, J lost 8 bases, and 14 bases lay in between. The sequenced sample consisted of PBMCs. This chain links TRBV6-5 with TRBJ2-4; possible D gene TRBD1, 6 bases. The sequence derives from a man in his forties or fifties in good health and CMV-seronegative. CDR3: CASRGTSRDIQYF. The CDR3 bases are TGTGCCAGCAGGGGGACAAGTCGGGACATTCAGTACTTC.